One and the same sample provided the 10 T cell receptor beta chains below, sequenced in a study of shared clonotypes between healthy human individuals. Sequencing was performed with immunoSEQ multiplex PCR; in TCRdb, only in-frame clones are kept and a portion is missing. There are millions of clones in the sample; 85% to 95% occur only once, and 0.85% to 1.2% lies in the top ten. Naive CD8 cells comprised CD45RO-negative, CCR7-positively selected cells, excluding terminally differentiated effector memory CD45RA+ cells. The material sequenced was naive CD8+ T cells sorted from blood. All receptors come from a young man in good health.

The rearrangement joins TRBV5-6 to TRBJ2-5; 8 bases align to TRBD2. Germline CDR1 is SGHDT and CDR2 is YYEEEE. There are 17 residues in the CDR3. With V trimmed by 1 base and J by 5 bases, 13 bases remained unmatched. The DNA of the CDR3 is TGTGCCAGCAGCTTGCCGGGCTATTCGGGGGGGCAGGAGACCCAGTACTTC. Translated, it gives CASSLPGYSGGQETQYF. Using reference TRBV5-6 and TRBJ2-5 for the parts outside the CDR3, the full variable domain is DAGVTQSPTHLIKTRGQQVTLRCSPKSGHDTVSWYQQALGQGPQFIFQYYEEEERQRGNFPDRFSGHQFPNYSSELNVNALLLGDSALYLCASSLPGYSGGQETQYFGPGTRLLVL.

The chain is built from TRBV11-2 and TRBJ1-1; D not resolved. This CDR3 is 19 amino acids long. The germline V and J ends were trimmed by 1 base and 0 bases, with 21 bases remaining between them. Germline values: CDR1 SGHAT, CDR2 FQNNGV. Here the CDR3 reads CASSLGTVLFTAMNTEAFF. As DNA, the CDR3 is TGTGCCAGCAGCTTAGGCACGGTTTTATTCACGGCAATGAACACTGAAGCTTTCTTT.

The CDR3 DNA reads TGTGCCAGCATTGACGGGACATCCTACGAGCAGTACTTC. It encodes CASIDGTSYEQYF. This sequence joins TRBV27 and TRBJ2-7; TRBD1 might be the D (6 bases). The CDR3 has 13 residues. The V gene's germline CDR1 is MNHEY and CDR2 SMNVEV (reference sequence). Trimming left V 7 bases short and J 1 base short, with 11 bases between.

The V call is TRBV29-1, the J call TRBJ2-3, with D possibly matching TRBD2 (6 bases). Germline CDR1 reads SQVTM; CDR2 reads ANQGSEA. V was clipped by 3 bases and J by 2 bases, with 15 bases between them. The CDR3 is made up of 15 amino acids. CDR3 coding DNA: TGCAGCGTTGAGGGGACTCCGGCAGACACAGATACGCAGTATTTT. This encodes CSVEGTPADTDTQYF.

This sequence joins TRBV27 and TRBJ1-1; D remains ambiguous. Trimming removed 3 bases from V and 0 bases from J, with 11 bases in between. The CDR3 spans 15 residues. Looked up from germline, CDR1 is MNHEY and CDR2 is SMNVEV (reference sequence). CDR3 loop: CASSFGSGLNTEAFF. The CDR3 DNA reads TGTGCCAGCAGTTTTGGGTCAGGCCTGAACACTGAAGCTTTCTTT.

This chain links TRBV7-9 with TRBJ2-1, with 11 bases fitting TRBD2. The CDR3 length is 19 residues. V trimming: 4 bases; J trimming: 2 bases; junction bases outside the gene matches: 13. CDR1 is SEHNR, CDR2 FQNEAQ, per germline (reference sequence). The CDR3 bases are TGTGCCAGCAGCTCCGGGAGGGCTAGCGGGAGGAGTGCCTACAATGAGCAGTTCTTC. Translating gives CASSSGRASGRSAYNEQFF.

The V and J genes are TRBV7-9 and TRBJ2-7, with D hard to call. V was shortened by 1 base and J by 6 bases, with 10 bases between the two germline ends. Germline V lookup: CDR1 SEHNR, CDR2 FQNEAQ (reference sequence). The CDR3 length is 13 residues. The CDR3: CASSLGYSAEQYF. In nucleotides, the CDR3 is TGTGCCAGCAGCTTAGGATATTCGGCCGAGCAGTACTTC. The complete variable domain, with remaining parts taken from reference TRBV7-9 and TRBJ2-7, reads DTGVSQNPRHKITKRGQNVTFRCDPISEHNRLYWYRQTLGQGPEFLTYFQNEAQLEKSRLLSDRFSAERPKGSFSTLEIQRTEQGDSAMYLCASSLGYSAEQYFGPGTRLTVT.

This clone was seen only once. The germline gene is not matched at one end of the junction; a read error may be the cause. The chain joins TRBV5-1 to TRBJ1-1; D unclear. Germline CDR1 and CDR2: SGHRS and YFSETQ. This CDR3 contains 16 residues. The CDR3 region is CASSFDPREGYTEAFF. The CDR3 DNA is TGCGCCAGCAGCTTCGATCCTCGCGAGGGATACACCGAAGCTTTCTTT.

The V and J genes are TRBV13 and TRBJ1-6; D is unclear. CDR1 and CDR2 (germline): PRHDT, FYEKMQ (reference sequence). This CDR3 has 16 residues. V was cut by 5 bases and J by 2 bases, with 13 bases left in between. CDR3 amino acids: CASSRMEGPYNSPLHF. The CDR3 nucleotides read TGTGCCAGCAGCCGAATGGAGGGTCCCTATAATTCACCCCTCCACTTT.

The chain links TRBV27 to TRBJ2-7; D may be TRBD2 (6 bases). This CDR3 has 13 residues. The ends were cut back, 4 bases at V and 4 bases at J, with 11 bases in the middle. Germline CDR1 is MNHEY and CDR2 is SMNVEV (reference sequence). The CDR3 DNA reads TGTGCCAGCAGTTCGGGACTCAGGTACGAGCAGTACTTC. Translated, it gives CASSSGLRYEQYF.